This T cell receptor (beta chain) was retrieved from a study of identical twins. TCRdb ran MiXCR on the 5' RACE reads and lists one entry per CDR3 protein. The table includes some 1,600,000 distinct CDR3 sequences, less than 35% detected once. CDR3 length equals 17 residues. The junction had 4 bases not matched to a gene; V was cut back by 2 bases and J by 4 bases. Germline-derived CDR1 and CDR2 are MGHRA and YSYEKL. Sequencing used cord blood. This sequence originates from a newborn girl in good health. The V gene is TRBV4-1, the J gene TRBJ2-3; 15 bases match TRBD2. The CDR3 nucleotides are TGCGCCAGCAGCCAACTATGGACTAGCGGGGGGGCAGATACGCAGTATTTT. It is translated as CASSQLWTSGGADTQYF.